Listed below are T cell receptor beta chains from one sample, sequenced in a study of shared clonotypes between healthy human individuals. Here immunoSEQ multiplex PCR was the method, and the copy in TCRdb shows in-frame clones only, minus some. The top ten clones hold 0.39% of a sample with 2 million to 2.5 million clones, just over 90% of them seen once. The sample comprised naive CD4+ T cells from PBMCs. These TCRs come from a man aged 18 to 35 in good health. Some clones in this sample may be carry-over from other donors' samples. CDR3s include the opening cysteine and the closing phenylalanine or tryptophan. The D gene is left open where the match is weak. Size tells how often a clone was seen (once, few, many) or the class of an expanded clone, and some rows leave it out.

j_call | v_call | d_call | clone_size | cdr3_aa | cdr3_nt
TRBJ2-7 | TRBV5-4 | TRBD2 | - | CASERKASGRAYEQYF | TGTGCCAGCGAGAGAAAAGCTAGCGGGAGGGCCTACGAGCAGTACTTC
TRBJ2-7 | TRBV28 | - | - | CASSETRGGDEQYF | TGTGCCAGCAGTGAAACCAGGGGAGGGGACGAGCAGTACTTC
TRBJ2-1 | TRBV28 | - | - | CASSPLAEEQFF | TGTGCCAGCAGTCCCTTAGCGGAGGAGCAGTTCTTC
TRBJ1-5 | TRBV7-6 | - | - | CASSLEPYSVYSNQPQHF | TGTGCCAGCAGCTTAGAACCATATAGTGTTTATAGCAATCAGCCCCAGCATTTT
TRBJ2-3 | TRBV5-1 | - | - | CASSLESASILTDTQYF | TGCGCCAGCAGCTTGGAATCAGCTAGCATTCTCACAGATACGCAGTATTTT
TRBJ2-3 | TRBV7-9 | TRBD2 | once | CASSLVRGVTTDTQYF | TGTGCCAGCAGCTTAGTTCGGGGGGTAACGACAGATACGCAGTATTTT
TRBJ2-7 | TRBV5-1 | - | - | CASSIGQPGHNYEQYF | TGCGCCAGCAGCATTGGACAGCCCGGCCACAACTACGAGCAGTACTTC
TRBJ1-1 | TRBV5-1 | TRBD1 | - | CASSLAQGKGTEAFF | TGCGCCAGCAGCTTGGCACAGGGGAAGGGCACTGAAGCTTTCTTT
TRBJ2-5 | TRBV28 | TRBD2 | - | CASSPGLARVETQYF | TGTGCCAGCAGCCCCGGACTAGCTCGGGTCGAGACCCAGTACTTC
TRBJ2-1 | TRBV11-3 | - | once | CASSSRGSYNEQFF | TGTGCCAGCAGCTCGCGGGGCTCCTACAATGAGCAGTTCTTC
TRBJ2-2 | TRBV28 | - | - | CASSLLRGNPNTGELFF | TGTGCCAGCAGTTTGCTCAGGGGCAATCCGAACACCGGGGAGCTGTTTTTT
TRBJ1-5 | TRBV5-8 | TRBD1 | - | CASSVQGALQPQHF | TGTGCCAGCAGCGTTCAGGGGGCTCTCCAGCCCCAGCATTTT
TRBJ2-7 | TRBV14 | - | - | CASSQDGAHQYF | TGTGCCAGCAGCCAAGATGGGGCTCACCAGTACTTC
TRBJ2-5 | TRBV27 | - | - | CASSFSDARQTQYF | TGTGCCAGCAGTTTTAGTGACGCCCGACAGACCCAGTACTTC
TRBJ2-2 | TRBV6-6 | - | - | CASSPPSRGELFF | TGTGCCAGCAGTCCTCCCTCCCGCGGGGAGCTGTTTTTT
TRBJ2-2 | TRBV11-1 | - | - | CASSFSGSTGELFF | TGTGCCAGCAGCTTTTCCGGGTCGACCGGGGAGCTGTTTTTT
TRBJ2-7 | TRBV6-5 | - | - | CASSIRHNSYEQYF | TGTGCCAGCAGCATCAGACACAACTCCTACGAGCAGTACTTC
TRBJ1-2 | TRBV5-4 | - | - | CASSLVARESSTYGYTF | TGTGCCAGCAGCTTGGTCGCTCGAGAGAGCTCCACCTATGGCTACACCTTC
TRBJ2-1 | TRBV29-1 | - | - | CSVAGGYNEQFF | TGCAGCGTTGCTGGTGGGTACAATGAGCAGTTCTTC
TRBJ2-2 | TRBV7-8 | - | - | CASTLTLWGTGELFF | TGTGCCAGCACCCTCACCCTATGGGGGACCGGGGAGCTGTTTTTT
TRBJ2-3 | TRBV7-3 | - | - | CASSLVDSDTQYF | TGTGCCAGCAGCTTAGTAGATTCAGATACGCAGTATTTT
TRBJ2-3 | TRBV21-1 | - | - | CASSMRGLNGTDTQYF | TGTGCCAGCAGCATGAGGGGACTAAACGGCACAGATACGCAGTATTTT
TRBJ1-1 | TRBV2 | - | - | CASSKDINTEAFF | TGTGCCAGCAGTAAAGACATAAACACTGAAGCTTTCTTT
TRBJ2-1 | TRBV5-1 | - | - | CASSLRTGVDEQFF | TGCGCCAGCAGCCTCCGGACCGGCGTCGATGAGCAGTTCTTC
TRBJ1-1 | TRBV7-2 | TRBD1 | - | CASSRRTGENTEAFF | TGTGCCAGCAGCAGACGGACAGGGGAGAACACTGAAGCTTTCTTT
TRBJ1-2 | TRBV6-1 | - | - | CASSEGGRANYGYTF | TGTGCCAGCAGTGAAGGGGGAAGAGCTAACTATGGCTACACCTTC
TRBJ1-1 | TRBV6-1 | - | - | CASTSEGGTEAFF | TGTGCCAGCACTTCCGAGGGAGGCACTGAAGCTTTCTTT
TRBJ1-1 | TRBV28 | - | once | CASTSLGGRSLKAFF | TGTGCCAGCACCTCGCTTGGGGGGCGTAGTCTGAAGGCTTTCTTT
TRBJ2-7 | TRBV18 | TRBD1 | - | CASSWDSSYEQYF | TGTGCCAGCTCATGGGACAGCTCCTACGAGCAGTACTTC
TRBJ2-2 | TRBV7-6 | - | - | CASSLAGGMPGELFF | TGTGCCAGCAGCTTAGCAGGAGGGATGCCCGGGGAGCTGTTTTTT
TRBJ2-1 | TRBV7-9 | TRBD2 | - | CASSSSHPAGGSQQFF | TGTGCCAGCAGCTCCTCCCACCCAGCGGGAGGGAGTCAGCAGTTCTTC
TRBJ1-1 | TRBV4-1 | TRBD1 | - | CASSQPGQPRSRPEAFF | TGCGCCAGCAGCCAACCGGGACAGCCTCGCTCTAGGCCTGAAGCTTTCTTT
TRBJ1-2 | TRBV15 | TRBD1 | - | CATSKYLGQGISGYTF | TGTGCCACCAGCAAGTACCTCGGACAGGGTATCAGCGGCTACACCTTC
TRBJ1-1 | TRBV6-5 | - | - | CASSYKQGRTEAFF | TGTGCCAGCAGTTACAAGCAGGGAAGGACTGAAGCTTTCTTT
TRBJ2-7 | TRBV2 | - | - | CASSEAPTGRAYEQYF | TGTGCCAGCAGTGAAGCGCCGACAGGGAGGGCCTACGAGCAGTACTTC
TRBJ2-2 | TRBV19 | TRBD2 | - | CASSRERESGNTGELFF | TGTGCCAGTAGTAGGGAGCGGGAGTCCGGGAACACCGGGGAGCTGTTTTTT
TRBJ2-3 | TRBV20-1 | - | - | CSARDRNTQYF | TGCAGTGCTAGAGACCGGAATACGCAGTATTTT
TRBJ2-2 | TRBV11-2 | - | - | CASSLVGYNTGELFF | TGTGCCAGCAGCTTAGTGGGATACAACACCGGGGAGCTGTTTTTT
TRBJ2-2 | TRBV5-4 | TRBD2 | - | CASSRFTSGRSTGELFF | TGTGCCAGCAGCAGGTTCACTAGCGGGAGGTCCACCGGGGAGCTGTTTTTT
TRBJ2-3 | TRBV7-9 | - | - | CASSPPAGTDTQYF | TGTGCCAGCAGCCCCCCGGCGGGCACAGATACGCAGTATTTT
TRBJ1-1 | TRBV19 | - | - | CASSRWRPRDPPHGGPEAFF | TGTGCCAGTAGCCGGTGGAGGCCCCGGGACCCGCCCCATGGAGGGCCTGAAGCTTTCTTT
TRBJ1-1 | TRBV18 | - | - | CASFNLPSGWSTEAFF | TGTGCCAGCTTTAACCTTCCCTCGGGGTGGAGCACTGAAGCTTTCTTT
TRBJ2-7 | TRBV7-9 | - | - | CASSKALGNEQYF | TGTGCCAGCAGCAAAGCCCTCGGGAACGAGCAGTACTTC
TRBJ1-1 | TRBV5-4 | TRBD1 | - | CASSLVGTVSNTEAFF | TGTGCCAGCAGCTTGGTAGGGACAGTGAGCAACACTGAAGCTTTCTTT
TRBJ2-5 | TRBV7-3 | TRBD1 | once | CASSLRDRGSQYF | TGTGCCAGCAGCTTACGGGACAGGGGGAGCCAGTACTTC
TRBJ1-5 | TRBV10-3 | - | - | CAISIRLSNQPQHF | TGTGCCATCAGTATTAGGCTGTCGAATCAGCCCCAGCATTTT
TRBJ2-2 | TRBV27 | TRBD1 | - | CASSPGQDTVAGELFF | TGTGCCAGCAGTCCTGGACAGGATACGGTCGCCGGGGAGCTGTTTTTT
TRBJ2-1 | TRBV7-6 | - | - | CASSYRTGYNEQFF | TGTGCCAGCAGCTACCGGACTGGCTACAATGAGCAGTTCTTC
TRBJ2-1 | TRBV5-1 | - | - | CASSPWLQGYEQFF | TGCGCCAGCAGCCCCTGGTTGCAGGGGTATGAGCAGTTCTTC
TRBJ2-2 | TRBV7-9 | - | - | CASSLGSGNTGELFF | TGTGCCAGCAGCTTAGGGTCCGGGAACACCGGGGAGCTGTTTTTT
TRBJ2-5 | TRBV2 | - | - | CASSFNQETQYF | TGTGCGAGCAGTTTCAACCAAGAGACCCAGTACTTC
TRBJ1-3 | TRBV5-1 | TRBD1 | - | CASRIGTGGNTIYF | TGCGCCAGCAGAATCGGGACAGGTGGAAACACCATATATTTT
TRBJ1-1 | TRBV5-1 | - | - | CASSLAPGVTEAFF | TGCGCCAGCAGCTTGGCCCCGGGTGTCACTGAAGCTTTCTTT